Given below is one T cell receptor beta chain in context. The PCR employed 60 Vbeta primers together with 13 Jbeta primers. The table came from immunoSEQ multiplex PCR; TCRdb's copy has only in-frame clones and leaves some out. The data hold 150,000 or so clones, with approximately 78% observed a single time. Donors had nominal health at sampling but likely had unrecorded immune exposures. This sample is drawn from a study of cytomegalovirus exposure and HLA in healthy donors. Overall study: In a previous analysis, about 100 million unique TCR beta sequences were found from 170 million or so T cells.

The germline V gene encodes CDR1 SNHLY and CDR2 FYNNEI. The CDR3 runs to 13 residues. V gave up 5 bases and J gave up 11 bases, with 18 bases separating them. The origin of this receptor is a male donor in good health and CMV-seropositive. The sequenced sample was PBMCs. The genes are TRBV2 and TRBJ1-1; D call uncertain. The CDR3 sequence: CASSPGPAMYAFF. CDR3 nucleotide sequence: TGTGCCAGCAGTCCTGGGCCCGCAATGTACGCTTTCTTT.